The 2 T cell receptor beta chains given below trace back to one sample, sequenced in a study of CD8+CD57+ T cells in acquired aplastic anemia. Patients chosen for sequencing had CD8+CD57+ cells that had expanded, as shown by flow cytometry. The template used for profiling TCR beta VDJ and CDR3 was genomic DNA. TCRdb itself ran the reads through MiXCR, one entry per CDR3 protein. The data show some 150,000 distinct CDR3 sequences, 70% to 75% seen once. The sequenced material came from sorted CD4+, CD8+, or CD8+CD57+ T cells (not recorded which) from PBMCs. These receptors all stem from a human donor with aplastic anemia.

The CDR3 DNA reads TGTGCCATCAGGGAAGGGACTAGCGGGGTCTACAATGAGCAGTTCTTC. Its translation is CAIREGTSGVYNEQFF. The gene calls are TRBV10-3 and TRBJ2-1, with 13 bases fitting TRBD2. V was clipped by 6 bases and J by 3 bases; unmatched bases: 5. The CDR3 runs 16 residues. Germline V CDR1 and CDR2: ENHRY, SYGVKD.

As DNA, the CDR3 is TGTGCCATCAGTGATGAGACCACGGGAAACTATGGCTACACCTTC. As protein: CAISDETTGNYGYTF. The chain links TRBV10-3 to TRBJ1-2; D not resolved. In germline, CDR1 is ENHRY, CDR2 SYGVKD. The CDR3 has 15 residues. V gave up 3 bases and J gave up 2 bases, with 13 bases separating them.